The TCR beta chain described here comes from a study of cytomegalovirus exposure and HLA in healthy donors. Notes on the study in general: Most sequenced TCRs were rare (though some public TCRs occurred in many donors). A list of 150 or so TCR beta chains associated with cytomegalovirus was given.

As concerns this clone: As yet, its antigen is unknown.

The PCR used 60 Vbeta and 13 Jbeta primers. Here immunoSEQ multiplex PCR was the method, and the copy in TCRdb shows in-frame clones only, minus some. This listing includes roughly 120,000 clones. The CDR3 has 14 residues. The germline V gene encodes CDR1 MDHEN and CDR2 SYDVKM. Trimming stripped 1 base from V and 2 bases from J, with 6 bases between. The chain couples TRBV28 to TRBJ1-3, with D maybe TRBD1 (5 bases). This TCR was sampled from a man aged 25 to 40 in good health and CMV-seronegative. Sequencing was performed on PBMCs. CDR3 in amino acids: CASSLSGAGNTIYF. CDR3 DNA sequence: TGTGCCAGCAGTTTATCGGGGGCTGGAAACACCATATATTTT. Variable domain in full (rest from reference TRBV28 and TRBJ1-3): DVKVTQSSRYLVKRTGEKVFLECVQDMDHENMFWYRQDPGLGLRLIYFSYDVKMKEKGDIPEGYSVSREKKERFSLILESASTNQTSMYLCASSLSGAGNTIYFGEGSWLTVV.